This T cell receptor (beta chain) was captured by sequencing in a study of blood T cell repertoires in COVID-19. About the research overall: The samples span acute and convalescent COVID-19 from the United States, Italy and Spain. From T cells, B-cell-depleted T cells, or PBMCs came the material, which was cDNA or gDNA.

This CDR3 has 14 residues. Trimming cost V 0 bases and J 7 bases; bases outside gene matches: 2. Germline V CDR1 and CDR2: SGHKS, YYEKEE (reference sequence). TCRdb's table, derived via immunoSEQ multiplex PCR, lists solely in-frame clones and lacks some. In the table there are around 140,000 clones, over 60% of which are singletons. The chain recombines TRBV5-5 with TRBJ2-2, with 8 bases matching TRBD1. The specimen sequenced was peripheral blood. The TCR originated in a woman aged 45 to 65 with active or convalescent COVID-19. In DNA form, the CDR3 reads TGTGCCAGCAGCTTGGCAGGGGGCCTCGGGGAGCTGTTTTTT. As protein: CASSLAGGLGELFF.